The TCR beta chain described here comes from a study of shared clonotypes between healthy human individuals. Study-wide context: Three men and a couple of women, aged 18 to 49, were donors. Study observations and caveats: It was only blood that was sampled, and tissue repertoires likely differ.

With regard to this clone: Its antigen remains unidentified.

Profiled with immunoSEQ multiplex PCR; TCRdb holds only in-frame clones, not every one. The table has 550,000 to 600,000 clones, roughly 79% seen once. This sequence originates from a woman aged 40 to 50 in good health. Some clones in this sample may be carry-over from other donors' samples. The sample consisted of PBMCs.

In DNA, the CDR3 is TGTGCCAGCTCACCGGCTGGGCACAGGGAGCAGTACTTC. Amino acid sequence: CASSPAGHREQYF. This sequence joins TRBV18 and TRBJ2-7; weak D call: TRBD1 (5 bases). The CDR3 spans 13 residues. CDR1 and CDR2 (germline): KGHSH, LQKENI. Trimming shortened V by 3 bases and J by 7 bases, and 13 bases separated the two germline ends.